This passage covers 27 T cell receptor beta chains from one sample sequenced in a study of Ad26.COV2.S vaccination and SARS-CoV-2 variants. TCRdb keeps only in-frame clones here, not all; method: immunoSEQ multiplex PCR. The sample lists approximately 360,000 clones, about 80% occurring once. As to treatment: about 20 received Ad26.COV2.S at low or high dose, single or two shots; several received placebo; per-sample allocation not given. Sampling happened 63 days after the first vaccine or placebo injection. Sequencing was performed on peripheral blood, taken in a trial of Ad26.COV2.S vaccine versus placebo. These receptors were obtained from a person aged 18-60 years who received the Ad26.COV2.S COVID-19 vaccine or a placebo.

To note about this clone: One end of the junction fails to match germline, which may point to a read error. The chain links TRBV20-1 to TRBJ2-5; D unclear. Germline assignment: CDR1 DFQATT and CDR2 SNEGSKA (reference sequence). CDR3 length: 12 residues. The CDR3 loop is CSASHRQETQYF. As DNA, the CDR3 is TGCAGCGCTAGTCACAGACAAGAGACCCAGTACTTC.

This clone was picked up a small number of times. The chain has TRBV4-3 and TRBJ2-7, with 8 bases that match TRBD1. CDR3 length: 16 amino acids. CDR1 LGHNA and CDR2 YSLEER come from the germline V gene. V lost 1 base and J lost 2; bases outside the gene matches: 7. The CDR3 sequence: CASSQGSRDRTYEQYF. DNA for the CDR3: TGCGCCAGCAGCCAAGGTTCCCGGGACAGGACCTACGAGCAGTACTTC.

This clone was found a few times. The chain has TRBV5-1 and TRBJ2-1, with 11 bases identical to TRBD2. The CDR3 extends over 15 amino acids. V trimming: 2 bases; J trimming: 9 bases; junction bases outside the gene matches: 7. CDR1 and CDR2 from the germline V gene are SGHRS and YFSETQ. DNA for the CDR3: TGCGCCAGCAGCTTTACGTCTAGCGGGGGGTCTGAGCAGTTCTTC. Its translation is CASSFTSSGGSEQFF.

V and J are TRBV7-2 and TRBJ2-7; D gene unclear. The germline V and J ends were trimmed by 1 base and 3 bases, with 4 bases remaining between them. CDR3 length: 12 amino acids. From germline, CDR1 is SGHTA and CDR2 FQGNSA. The CDR3 nucleotides are TGTGCCAGCAGCTTAGTGCGCTACGAGCAGTACTTC. Amino acids: CASSLVRYEQYF.

CDR3 sequence (DNA): TGCGCCAGCAGCTGGGCGGCAGGAGGTCCCGGGGAGCTGTTTTTT. The encoded protein is CASSWAAGGPGELFF. V usage is TRBV5-1 and J usage is TRBJ2-2; the D gene is possibly TRBD2 (5 bases). Trimming pared 3 bases from V and 6 bases from J, leaving 15 bases between. CDR3 length: 15 amino acids. Germline CDR1 and CDR2: SGHRS and YFSETQ.

The chain combines TRBV28 with TRBJ1-2; D uncertain. From germline, CDR1 is MDHEN and CDR2 SYDVKM. V was shortened by 6 bases and J by 0 bases, with 17 bases between the two germline ends. This CDR3 contains 16 residues. CDR3 protein: CASSPPSALSNYGYTF. The CDR3, as DNA: TGTGCCAGCAGCCCCCCCTCAGCCCTTTCTAACTATGGCTACACCTTC.

This rearrangement joins TRBV5-4 to TRBJ2-1, with 11 bases aligning to TRBD1. Per the germline V gene, CDR1 is SGHNT and CDR2 is YYREEE (reference sequence). CDR3 length: 16 amino acids. J lost 5 bases, V lost 1 base, and 5 bases had no gene match. CDR3 DNA: TGTGCCAGCAGCTTGTTTGTGGGACAGGGGGACAATGAGCAGTTCTTC. It codes for CASSLFVGQGDNEQFF.

In regard to this clone: One end of the junction varies from germline; a read error may be responsible. V gene TRBV5-1 combines with J gene TRBJ1-2; no definite D call. Germline CDR1 reads SGHRS; CDR2 reads YFSETQ. This CDR3 contains 12 residues. The CDR3 protein is CASSYQGQASHF. The CDR3 DNA is TGCGCCAGCAGCTATCAAGGGCAGGCGTCTCATTTC.

V is TRBV6-2 or TRBV6-3 and J is TRBJ2-2; either TRBD1 or TRBD2 may supply D (5 bases each). The germline V and J ends were trimmed by 4 bases and 4 bases, with 10 bases remaining between them. Germline CDR1 MNHEY, CDR2 SVGEGT. The CDR3 has 14 residues. CDR3 amino acids: CASSWDGGTGELFF. In nucleotides, the CDR3 is TGTGCCAGCAGTTGGGACGGCGGCACCGGGGAGCTGTTTTTT.

V and J are TRBV7-9 and TRBJ1-2; possible D gene TRBD1, 5 bases. The CDR3 has 13 residues. The ends were cut back, 1 base at V and 8 bases at J, with 11 bases in the middle. Looked up from germline, CDR1 is SEHNR and CDR2 is FQNEAQ (reference sequence). The CDR3 sequence is CASSLGGIEGYTF. The CDR3 DNA is TGTGCCAGCAGCTTAGGGGGGATCGAGGGCTACACCTTC.

The rearrangement joins TRBV6-2 or TRBV6-3 to TRBJ2-1; possible D gene TRBD2, 6 bases. CDR3 length: 11 residues. Trimming stripped 2 bases from V and 15 bases from J, with 11 bases between. From germline, CDR1 is MNHEY and CDR2 SVGEGT. This CDR3 is CASSYAAGRFF. Written as DNA, the CDR3 is TGTGCCAGCAGTTACGCCGCGGGGCGGTTCTTC.

V is TRBV19 and J is TRBJ1-3; no reliable D call. Trimming removed 2 bases at V and 0 bases at J, with 11 bases between. Germline assignment: CDR1 LNHDA and CDR2 SQIVND (reference sequence). The CDR3 runs to 16 residues. The CDR3 protein is CASSISAAGSGNTIYF. The CDR3 DNA is TGTGCCAGTAGTATATCGGCGGCGGGCTCTGGAAACACCATATATTTT. Supplemented by reference TRBV19 and TRBJ1-3, the full variable domain reads DGGITQSPKYLFRKEGQNVTLSCEQNLNHDAMYWYRQDPGQGLRLIYYSQIVNDFQKGDIAEGYSVSREKKESFPLTVTSAQKNPTAFYLCASSISAAGSGNTIYFGEGSWLTVV.

The chain couples TRBV4-1 to TRBJ2-6; D unresolved. Germline-derived CDR1 and CDR2 are MGHRA and YSYEKL. V was pared by 0 bases and J by 0 bases, with 18 bases between. The CDR3 spans 20 residues. The CDR3: CASSQDRNVVTISGANVLTF. The DNA of the CDR3 is TGCGCCAGCAGCCAAGATCGAAATGTAGTGACGATCTCTGGGGCCAACGTCCTGACTTTC.

V and J are TRBV28 and TRBJ2-3; possible D gene TRBD2, 5 bases. Germline V gene data show CDR1 as MDHEN and CDR2 as SYDVKM. This CDR3 has 14 amino acids. V was clipped by 6 bases and J by 2 bases, with 12 bases between them. The DNA of the CDR3 is TGTGCCAGCAGCACTACGGGGTTCACAGATACGCAGTATTTT. It yields the protein CASSTTGFTDTQYF. Using reference TRBV28 and TRBJ2-3 for the parts outside the CDR3, the full variable domain is DVKVTQSSRYLVKRTGEKVFLECVQDMDHENMFWYRQDPGLGLRLIYFSYDVKMKEKGDIPEGYSVSREKKERFSLILESASTNQTSMYLCASSTTGFTDTQYFGPGTRLTVL.

This chain joins TRBV3-1 (or the pseudogene TRBV3-2) and TRBJ1-2, with a weak D call TRBD1 (6 bases). The CDR3 runs to 13 residues. The germline gives CDR1 LGHDT, CDR2 YNNKEL (reference sequence). V dropped 4 bases and J dropped 6 bases, with 12 bases sitting between them. The CDR3 nucleotides are TGTGCCAGCAGCCCGCGCGGGGGCCATGGCTACACCTTC. It encodes CASSPRGGHGYTF.

The chain links TRBV24-1 to TRBJ2-6, with TRBD2 as a possible D gene (6 bases). CDR1 and CDR2 (germline): KGHDR, SFDVKD. Trimming took off 9 bases at V and 0 bases at J, with 17 bases between the two ends. This CDR3 has 17 residues. The CDR3 loop reads CATGEAGLRSGANVLTF. The CDR3 region has the DNA TGTGCCACCGGAGAAGCGGGCCTCCGCTCTGGGGCCAACGTCCTGACTTTC.

Note on this clone: Germline is not matched at one junction end, which may reflect a read error. The sample has other DNA sequences that encode this CDR3 too. The chain carries TRBV4-2 and TRBJ1-2; 8 bases fit TRBD1. Germline V lookup: CDR1 LGHNA, CDR2 YNFKEQ. The CDR3 is 16 residues long. Here the CDR3 reads CASSQALGQGYYGYTF. CDR3 bases: TGTGCCAGTAGCCAAGCTTTAGGACAGGGTTACTATGGCTACACCTTC.

The rearrangement links TRBV2 to TRBJ2-7; 13 bases are shared with TRBD2. After removal of 5 bases from V and 5 bases from J, the junction contained 6 bases not matched to a gene. The CDR3 spans 15 residues. CDR1 and CDR2 (germline): SNHLY, FYNNEI. CDR3 sequence reads: CASSPRTSGGDEQYF. CDR3 coding DNA: TGTGCCAGCAGTCCCCGGACTAGCGGGGGTGACGAGCAGTACTTC.

This clone is a singleton in its sample. This sequence joins TRBV28 and TRBJ2-7, with 7 bases matching TRBD1. The CDR3 is 12 amino acids. The germline V gene encodes CDR1 MDHEN and CDR2 SYDVKM. V lost 9 bases to trimming and J lost 2 bases; unmatched junction nucleotides: 4. CDR3 DNA: TGTGCCAGTGGGGACAGACCCTACGAGCAGTACTTC. Protein product: CASGDRPYEQYF.

This clone has only one observation. The CDR3 sequence: CASSSAVGGYTF. The DNA of the CDR3 is TGTGCCAGCAGCTCCGCGGTTGGAGGCTACACCTTC. V gene TRBV5-8 combines with J gene TRBJ1-2; D not resolved. Trimming took off 3 bases at V and 8 bases at J, with 11 bases between the two ends. Per the germline V gene, CDR1 is SGHTS and CDR2 is YDEGEE. The CDR3 contains 12 residues.

The gene calls are TRBV19 and TRBJ1-4, with D perhaps TRBD1 (6 bases). This CDR3 is built from 13 residues. Germline V gene lookup returns CDR1 LNHDA and CDR2 SQIVND (reference sequence). The V gene lost 5 bases and the J gene lost 8 bases, with 12 bases spanning the gap. The CDR3 bases are TGTGCCAGTAGTCGGGGGGCGGGAGAAAAACTGTTTTTT. Its translation is CASSRGAGEKLFF. Full variable domain (rest looked up from reference TRBV19 and TRBJ1-4): DGGITQSPKYLFRKEGQNVTLSCEQNLNHDAMYWYRQDPGQGLRLIYYSQIVNDFQKGDIAEGYSVSREKKESFPLTVTSAQKNPTAFYLCASSRGAGEKLFFGSGTQLSVL.

The chain recombines TRBV6-2 or TRBV6-3 with TRBJ2-7; unclear D gene. CDR1 and CDR2 from the germline V gene are MNHEY and SVGEGT. The CDR3 covers 13 residues. V lost 5 bases and J lost 1, with 9 bases in between. The chain's CDR3 is CASSNRVSYEQYF. CDR3 nucleotide sequence: TGTGCCAGCAGTAACCGGGTGTCCTACGAGCAGTACTTC.

J is TRBJ1-5 and V is TRBV5-1, with unresolved D. Germline CDR1 SGHRS, CDR2 YFSETQ. Trimming took 0 bases from V and 3 from J, leaving 10 bases between them. The CDR3 has 15 amino acids. CDR3 protein: CASSLDPTFNQPQHF. The CDR3 DNA reads as TGCGCCAGCAGCTTGGACCCGACATTCAATCAGCCCCAGCATTTT.

The V and J genes are TRBV6-5 and TRBJ1-5; 10 bases are shared with TRBD1. CDR3 length: 15 residues. Unmatched junction bases numbered 5, after V lost 5 bases and J lost 4 bases. The germline CDR1 and CDR2 sequences are MNHEY and SVGAGI. The CDR3 bases are TGTGCCAGCAGTACCGGGACAGGGGTTAATCAGCCCCAGCATTTT. Translated: CASSTGTGVNQPQHF.

The CDR3 here is CASSDYRTAGQETQYF. The CDR3 DNA is TGTGCCAGCAGTGATTACAGGACAGCTGGGCAAGAGACCCAGTACTTC. J is TRBJ2-5 and V is TRBV25-1, with a weak D call TRBD1 (6 bases). From germline, CDR1 is MGHDK and CDR2 SYGVNS. Trimming cost V 3 bases and J 2 bases, with 16 bases left between them. The CDR3 consists of 16 residues.

This clone is a singleton in its sample. The chain employs TRBV2 and TRBJ1-1; D is unclear. Germline V CDR1 and CDR2: SNHLY, FYNNEI. Trimming shortened V by 2 bases and J by 11 bases, and 12 bases separated the two germline ends. The CDR3 has 12 amino acids. This CDR3 reads CASSEWLNRAFF. The CDR3 DNA reads as TGTGCCAGCAGTGAATGGCTGAATCGGGCTTTCTTT.

This clone showed up just once. The chain uses TRBV11-3 and TRBJ2-2; 16 nucleotides agree with TRBD2. CDR1 and CDR2 (germline): SGHNT, YENEEA. V was clipped by 4 bases and J by 5 bases; unmatched bases: 4. The CDR3 totals 17 residues. The CDR3 DNA reads TGTGCCAGCAGCTCGGGACTAGCGGGAGGGGGGACCGGGGAGCTGTTTTTT. Its protein is CASSSGLAGGGTGELFF.